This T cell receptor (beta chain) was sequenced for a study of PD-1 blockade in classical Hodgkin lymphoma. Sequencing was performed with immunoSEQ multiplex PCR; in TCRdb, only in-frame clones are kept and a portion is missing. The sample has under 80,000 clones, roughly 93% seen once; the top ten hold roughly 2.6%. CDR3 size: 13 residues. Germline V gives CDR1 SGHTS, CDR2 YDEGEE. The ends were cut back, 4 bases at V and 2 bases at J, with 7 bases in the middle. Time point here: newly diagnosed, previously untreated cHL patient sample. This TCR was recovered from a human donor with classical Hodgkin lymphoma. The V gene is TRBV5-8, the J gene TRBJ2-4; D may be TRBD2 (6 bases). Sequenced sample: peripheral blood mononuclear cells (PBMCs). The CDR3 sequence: CASSAGPKNIQYF. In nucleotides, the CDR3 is TGTGCCAGCAGCGCGGGGCCCAAAAACATTCAGTACTTC.